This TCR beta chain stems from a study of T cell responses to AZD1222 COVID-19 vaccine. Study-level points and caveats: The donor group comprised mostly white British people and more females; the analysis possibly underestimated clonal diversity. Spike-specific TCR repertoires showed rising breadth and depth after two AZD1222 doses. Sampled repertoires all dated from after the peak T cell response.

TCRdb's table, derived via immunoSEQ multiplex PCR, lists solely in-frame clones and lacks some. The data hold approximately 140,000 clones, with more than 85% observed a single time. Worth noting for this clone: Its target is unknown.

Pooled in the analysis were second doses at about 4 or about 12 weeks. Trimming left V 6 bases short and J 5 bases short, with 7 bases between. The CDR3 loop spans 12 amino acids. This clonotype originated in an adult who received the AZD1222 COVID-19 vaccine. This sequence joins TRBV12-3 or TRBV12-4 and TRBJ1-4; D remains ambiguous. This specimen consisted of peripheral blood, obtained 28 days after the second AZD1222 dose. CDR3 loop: CASRRENEKLFF. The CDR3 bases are TGTGCCAGCAGAAGGGAGAATGAAAAACTGTTTTTT.